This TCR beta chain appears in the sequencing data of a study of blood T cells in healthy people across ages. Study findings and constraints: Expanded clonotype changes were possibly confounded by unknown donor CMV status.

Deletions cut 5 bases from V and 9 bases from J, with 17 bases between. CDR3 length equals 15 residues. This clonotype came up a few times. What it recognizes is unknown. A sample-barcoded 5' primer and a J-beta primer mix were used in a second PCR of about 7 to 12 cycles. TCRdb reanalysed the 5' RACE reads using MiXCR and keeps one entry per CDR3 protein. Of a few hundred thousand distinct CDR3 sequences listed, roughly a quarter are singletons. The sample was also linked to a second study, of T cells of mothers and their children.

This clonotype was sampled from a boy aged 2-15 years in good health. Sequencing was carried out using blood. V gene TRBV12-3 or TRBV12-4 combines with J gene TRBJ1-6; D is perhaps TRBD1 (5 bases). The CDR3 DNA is TGTGCCAGCAGTCCCCTGGGGTGGGGGGGTTCACCCCTCCACTTT. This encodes CASSPLGWGGSPLHF.